This TCR beta chain derives from a study of blood T cell repertoires in COVID-19. The wider study: The cDNA or gDNA used as material had been derived from T cells, B-cell-depleted T cells, or PBMCs.

The assay was immunoSEQ multiplex PCR, and TCRdb's table has in-frame clones only and misses some. The sample holds hundreds of thousands of clones, roughly 91% seen once. The receptor's source is a woman in her sixties in a cohort exposed to, infected with or recovered from COVID-19 (not recorded which). Sequencing was done on a sample of PBMCs or T cells enriched from blood (not recorded which).

This CDR3 is CASSFGGGPGGETQYF. In DNA form, the CDR3 reads TGTGCCAGCAGTTTCGGGGGAGGGCCGGGTGGAGAGACCCAGTACTTC. This chain uses TRBV6-5 with TRBJ2-5, with 7 nucleotides matching TRBD2. The trim removed 4 bases at V and 4 bases at J, leaving 12 bases unmatched. Germline CDR1 reads MNHEY; CDR2 reads SVGAGI. The CDR3 loop spans 16 amino acids.